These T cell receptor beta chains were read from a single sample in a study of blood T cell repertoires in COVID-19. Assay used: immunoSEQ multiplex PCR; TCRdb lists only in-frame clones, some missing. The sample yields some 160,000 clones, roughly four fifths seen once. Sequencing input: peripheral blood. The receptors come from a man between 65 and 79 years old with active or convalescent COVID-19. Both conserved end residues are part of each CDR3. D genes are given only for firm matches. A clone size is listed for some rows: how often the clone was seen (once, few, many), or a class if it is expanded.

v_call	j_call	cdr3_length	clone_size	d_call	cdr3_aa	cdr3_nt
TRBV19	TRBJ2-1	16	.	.	CASSIWGTNPYNEQFF	TGTGCCAGTAGTATATGGGGGACAAACCCCTACAATGAGCAGTTCTTC
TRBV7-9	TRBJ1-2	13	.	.	CASSSTANYGYTF	TGTGCCAGCAGCTCGACAGCGAACTATGGCTACACCTTC
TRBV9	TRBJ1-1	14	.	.	CASSVGQDNTEAFF	TGTGCCAGCAGCGTAGGACAGGACAACACTGAAGCTTTCTTT
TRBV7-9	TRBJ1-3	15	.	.	CASSLGTTAGNTIYF	TGTGCCAGCAGCTTAGGTACTACCGCTGGAAACACCATATATTTT
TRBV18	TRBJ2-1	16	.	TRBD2	CASSPQGGGGVDEQFF	TGTGCCAGCTCACCTCAGGGCGGGGGAGGTGTCGATGAGCAGTTCTTC
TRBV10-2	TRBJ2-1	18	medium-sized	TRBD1	CASTPGQGAHIPYNEQFF	TGCGCCAGCACCCCGGGACAGGGGGCTCATATCCCATACAATGAGCAGTTCTTC
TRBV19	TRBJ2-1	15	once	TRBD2	CAVRASGNLDNEQFF	TGTGCCGTCAGGGCTAGCGGGAATCTGGACAATGAGCAGTTCTTC
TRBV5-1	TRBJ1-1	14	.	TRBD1	CASSFTGDDTEAFF	TGCGCCAGCAGCTTTACAGGGGATGACACTGAAGCTTTCTTT
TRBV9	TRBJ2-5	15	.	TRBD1	CASSAREGQRETQYF	TGTGCCAGCAGCGCCAGAGAGGGACAGCGGGAGACCCAGTACTTC
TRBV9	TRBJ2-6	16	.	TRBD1	CASSAGDRTGANVLTF	TGTGCCAGCAGCGCTGGGGACAGAACTGGGGCCAACGTCCTGACTTTC
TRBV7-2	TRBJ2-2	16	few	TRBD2	CASSLTSGANTGELFF	TGTGCCAGCAGCTTGACTAGCGGAGCGAACACCGGGGAGCTGTTTTTT
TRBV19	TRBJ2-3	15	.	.	CASSIGTSLADTQYF	TGTGCCAGTAGTATAGGGACTTCCCTTGCGGATACGCAGTATTTT
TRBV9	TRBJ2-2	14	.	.	CASSVVVTAGELFF	TGTGCCAGCAGCGTAGTAGTAACCGCCGGGGAGCTGTTTTTT
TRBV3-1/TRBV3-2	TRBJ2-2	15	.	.	CASSRRGPSVGELFF	TGTGCCAGCAGCCGCAGGGGCCCCAGTGTCGGGGAGCTGTTTTTT